The 16 T cell receptor beta chains below were found in one sample sequenced in a study of T cell responses to AZD1222 COVID-19 vaccine. Using immunoSEQ multiplex PCR, the repertoire was profiled, and TCRdb retains in-frame clones only, with some absent. The table includes approximately 130,000 clones, approximately 85% detected once. The source material was peripheral blood, sampled on day 0 of AZD1222 vaccination. Every receptor here comes from an adult in good health.

This clone was recorded only once. V usage is TRBV7-9 and J usage is TRBJ1-6; D is unclear. The CDR3 has 14 amino acids. CDR1 is SEHNR, CDR2 FQNEAQ, per germline (reference sequence). The V end lost 1 base, the J end lost 10 bases, and 11 bases lay between the germline ends. CDR3 loop: CASSLGSGPSPLHF. The CDR3 DNA sequence: TGTGCCAGCAGCTTAGGATCAGGACCGTCACCCCTCCACTTT.

V gene TRBV18 combines with J gene TRBJ2-4; 12 nucleotides match TRBD1. Germline V gene lookup returns CDR1 KGHSH and CDR2 LQKENI. The CDR3 is 17 amino acids. The V gene end was trimmed by 3 bases and the J gene end by 12 bases; junction bases not matched to a gene: 15. CDR3 DNA sequence: TGTGCCAGCTCACCTTCGGACGGGACAGGGGGCTTAAATAGTCAGTACTTC. Its protein is CASSPSDGTGGLNSQYF.

This sequence joins TRBV7-2 and TRBJ2-1, with TRBD2 as a possible D gene (6 bases). Germline-derived CDR1 and CDR2 are SGHTA and FQGNSA. V was cut by 5 bases and J by 7 bases, with 18 bases left in between. The CDR3 loop spans 15 amino acids. The CDR3 loop reads CASSPVPRGWNEQFF. In nucleotides, the CDR3 is TGTGCCAGCAGCCCCGTCCCACGGGGGTGGAATGAGCAGTTCTTC.

The gene calls are TRBV11-3 and TRBJ2-7; 8 bases are a match to TRBD2. There are 14 residues in the CDR3. Germline values: CDR1 SGHNT, CDR2 YENEEA. Unmatched junction bases numbered 3, after V lost 1 base and J lost 4 bases. CDR3 sequence reads: CASSLGSGSYEQYF. The CDR3 DNA is TGTGCCAGCAGCTTAGGCAGCGGGAGTTACGAGCAGTACTTC.

Written as DNA, the CDR3 is TGTGCCAGCAGCCTTGTCCGTTTGGGACAGGTGGCGGGCGAGCAGTACTTC. Translating it yields CASSLVRLGQVAGEQYF. The chain carries TRBV9 and TRBJ2-7, with 8 bases lining up with TRBD1. The CDR3 consists of 17 residues. Germline lookup yields CDR1 SGDLS and CDR2 YYNGEE. J lost 6 bases, V lost 4 bases, and 18 bases had no gene match. The variable domain in full, completed from reference TRBV9 and TRBJ2-7, reads DSGVTQTPKHLITATGQRVTLRCSPRSGDLSVYWYQQSLDQGLQFLIQYYNGEERAKGNILERFSAQQFPDLHSELNLSSLELGDSALYFCASSLVRLGQVAGEQYFGPGTRLTVT.

This clone has a handful of counts. The same CDR3 also results from other DNA sequences found in this sample. The chain recombines TRBV19 with TRBJ1-5, with 8 nucleotides matching TRBD1. The CDR3 contains 14 residues. Per germline, CDR1 LNHDA and CDR2 SQIVND (reference sequence). Germline trimming cut 2 bases from V and 4 bases from J; bases unmatched to any gene: 1. The CDR3 nucleotides are TGTGCCAGTAGTATAACAGGGGGTAATCAGCCCCAGCATTTT. Translation gives CASSITGGNQPQHF.

The chain couples TRBV2 to TRBJ2-1; 7 nucleotides agree with TRBD2. Germline CDR1 SNHLY, CDR2 FYNNEI. The trim removed 2 bases at V and 4 bases at J, leaving 2 bases unmatched. The CDR3 loop spans 14 amino acids. CDR3 loop: CASSERREYNEQFF. The CDR3 region has the DNA TGTGCCAGCAGTGAAAGGCGGGAGTACAATGAGCAGTTCTTC.

The gene calls are TRBV7-2 and TRBJ2-3; D call uncertain. The CDR3 covers 12 residues. Germline CDR1 and CDR2: SGHTA and FQGNSA. V was cut by 6 bases and J by 3 bases, with 7 bases left in between. CDR3 sequence reads: CASSSFTDTQYF. CDR3 sequence (DNA): TGTGCCAGCAGTTCCTTTACAGATACGCAGTATTTT.

The V gene is TRBV18, the J gene TRBJ1-3; 9 bases agree with TRBD1. The V and J ends lost 0 bases and 9 bases, in that order; junction bases with no gene match: 12. Germline CDR1 is KGHSH and CDR2 is LQKENI. This CDR3 comprises 17 residues. The DNA of the CDR3 is TGTGCCAGCTCACCACCCACCTGGGACAGGGAGAGAAGCACCATATATTTT. This encodes CASSPPTWDRERSTIYF.

The chain links TRBV30 to TRBJ2-7, with 7 bases identical to TRBD1. CDR1 is GTSNPN and CDR2 is SVGIG in the germline V gene (reference sequence). This CDR3 has 13 amino acids. The V segment lost 6 bases and the J segment 3 bases; nucleotides outside the gene matches: 8. CDR3 nucleotide sequence: TGTGCCTGTGGGGGACAGCCTGTCTACGAGCAGTACTTC. Protein: CACGGQPVYEQYF.

In regard to this clone: The junction departs from germline at one end; a sequencing error may be responsible. V is TRBV7-7 and J is TRBJ1-1, with unresolved D. Germline V gene lookup returns CDR1 SSHAT and CDR2 FNYEAQ (reference sequence). The CDR3 consists of 13 residues. CDR3 loop: CASSQWQNTEAFF. The CDR3 nucleotides read TGTGCTAGCAGCCAGTGGCAGAACACTGAAGCTTTCTTT.

This clone has more than one count but fewer than ten. The V gene is TRBV19, the J gene TRBJ1-1; no reliable D call. Trimming took 5 bases from V and 4 from J, leaving 17 bases between them. The CDR3 spans 15 residues. CDR1 is LNHDA, CDR2 SQIVND, per germline (reference sequence). CDR3 amino acids: CASSEFGRIVTEAFF. CDR3 sequence (DNA): TGTGCCAGTAGTGAATTTGGGCGGATAGTCACTGAAGCTTTCTTT.

The chain couples TRBV28 to TRBJ1-1, with no clear D. The length of the CDR3 is 14 residues. Trimming removed 3 bases from V and 6 bases from J, with 14 bases in between. Germline V gene lookup returns CDR1 MDHEN and CDR2 SYDVKM. The CDR3 is CASSFLLAKAEAFF. In DNA, the CDR3 is TGTGCCAGCAGTTTTTTGTTAGCGAAGGCTGAAGCTTTCTTT.

The rearrangement joins TRBV12-3 or TRBV12-4 to TRBJ2-1; 8 nucleotides line up with TRBD2. V shed 6 bases and J 15 bases; nucleotides not matched to a gene: 4. The CDR3 sequence is 10 residues long. CDR3 protein: CASSGGEVFF. CDR3 bases: TGTGCCAGCAGCGGGGGGGAGGTGTTCTTC.

The chain recombines TRBV28 with TRBJ1-1; D is possibly TRBD1 (6 bases). This CDR3 spans 16 amino acids. CDR1 is MDHEN, CDR2 SYDVKM, per germline. Trimming left V 3 bases short and J 5 bases short, with 19 bases between. The CDR3 DNA follows: TGTGCCAGCAGTTTTGGGGGGCAGGGGTTTGAGACTGAAGCTTTCTTT. Amino acids: CASSFGGQGFETEAFF.

The V and J genes are TRBV24-1 and TRBJ2-1, with 9 bases lining up with TRBD2. The V gene end was trimmed by 5 bases and the J gene end by 8 bases; junction bases not matched to a gene: 9. CDR1 and CDR2 (germline): KGHDR, SFDVKD. The CDR3 loop spans 15 amino acids. The CDR3 loop is CATSGIYSGSHEQFF. The CDR3 DNA follows: TGTGCCACCAGTGGAATTTATAGCGGGAGCCATGAGCAGTTCTTC.